Below are 18 T cell receptor beta chains sequenced from a single sample in a study of blood T cell repertoires in COVID-19. The data were produced by immunoSEQ multiplex PCR, yet TCRdb's version contains in-frame clones alone and is incomplete. The sample lists fewer than 150,000 clones, 84% occurring once. Material for sequencing was PBMCs or T cells enriched from blood (not recorded which). The receptors shown here come from a young woman who had been exposed to COVID-19.

The chain combines TRBV5-8 with TRBJ2-2, with D possibly being TRBD2 (6 bases). With 0 bases removed from V and 7 bases from J, the gap between germline ends came to 7 bases. There are 13 residues in the CDR3. Germline V gene lookup returns CDR1 SGHTS and CDR2 YDEGEE. In DNA form, the CDR3 reads TGTGCCAGCAGCTTGGCCGGGGGCGGGGAGCTGTTTTTT. It translates to CASSLAGGGELFF.

The rearrangement uses TRBV5-4 and TRBJ2-7; TRBD2 is a possible D gene (6 bases). Germline values: CDR1 SGHNT, CDR2 YYREEE (reference sequence). There are 15 residues in the CDR3. The V gene lost 4 bases and the J gene lost 1 base, with 15 bases spanning the gap. CDR3 region: CASSEPYGSSYEQYF. CDR3 nucleotide sequence: TGTGCCAGCAGCGAGCCATACGGGAGTTCCTACGAGCAGTACTTC.

The V call is TRBV5-1, the J call TRBJ1-5, with 11 bases lining up with TRBD1. Germline V gives CDR1 SGHRS, CDR2 YFSETQ. CDR3 length: 15 residues. J gave up 7 bases and V 4 bases, and 7 bases lay outside the gene matches. The CDR3, as DNA: TGCGCCAGCAGCCCACGGACAGGGGGCCGACAGCCCCAGCATTTT. It yields the protein CASSPRTGGRQPQHF.

This clone was picked up one time. The CDR3 sequence is CASRQTGAGQPQHF. CDR3 DNA: TGTGCCAGCAGGCAGACAGGGGCCGGTCAGCCCCAGCATTTT. The V call is TRBV2, the J call TRBJ1-5; TRBD1 matches 8 bases. Looked up from germline, CDR1 is SNHLY and CDR2 is FYNNEI. The CDR3 has 14 amino acids. V lost 6 bases and J lost 6; bases outside the gene matches: 7.

This chain connects TRBV29-1 to TRBJ2-4; tentatively, D is TRBD2 (7 bases). The V gene lost 3 bases and the J gene lost 2 bases, with 8 bases spanning the gap. The germline V gene has CDR1 SQVTM and CDR2 ANQGSEA. CDR3 length: 13 amino acids. The CDR3 sequence: CSVDGGPKNIQYF. The CDR3, as DNA: TGCAGCGTTGACGGGGGGCCCAAAAACATTCAGTACTTC.

The gene calls are TRBV5-8 and TRBJ2-1; 11 nucleotides match TRBD2. J gave up 4 bases and V 5 bases, and 5 bases lay outside the gene matches. This CDR3 region has 15 residues. In germline, CDR1 is SGHTS, CDR2 YDEGEE. Written as DNA, the CDR3 is TGTGCCAGCAGTTCTAGCGGGAGGCCTTACAATGAGCAGTTCTTC. Its protein product is CASSSSGRPYNEQFF.

The chain couples TRBV25-1 to TRBJ2-7; 9 positions match TRBD1. The V and J ends lost 4 bases and 6 bases, in that order; junction bases with no gene match: 10. The CDR3 spans 15 residues. Germline CDR1 is MGHDK and CDR2 is SYGVNS. The CDR3 loop reads CASSAIGQGPAEQYF. The CDR3 nucleotides read TGTGCCAGCAGTGCCATCGGACAGGGGCCGGCCGAGCAGTACTTC.

Remarks on this clone: One end of the junction is discordant with germline, which a read error may explain. The chain has TRBV7-9 and TRBJ2-2, with D perhaps TRBD1 (6 bases). In germline, CDR1 is SEHNR, CDR2 FQNEAQ (reference sequence). The CDR3 extends over 12 amino acids. CDR3 DNA sequence: TGTGCCAGCAGCTCCGACAGGCACACAGGCCATTTT. This encodes CASSSDRHTGHF.

The chain employs TRBV21-1 and TRBJ2-3; the table's D gene call, TRBD1, was not cross checked with the DNA. TRBV21-1 represents a pseudogene. The CDR3 runs 15 residues. CDR3 in amino acids: CASSGRTGVTDTQYF. The CDR3 region has the DNA TGTGCCAGCAGCGGGCGGACAGGGGTGACAGATACGCAGTATTTT.

This rearrangement joins TRBV5-1 to TRBJ2-1, with 12 bases that match TRBD2. The CDR3 has 17 residues. Germline assignment: CDR1 SGHRS and CDR2 YFSETQ. Trimming removed 2 bases from V and 0 bases from J; junction bases left unmatched: 3. CDR3 sequence reads: CASSLGLAGPSYNEQFF. In DNA form, the CDR3 reads TGCGCCAGCAGCTTAGGACTAGCGGGACCCTCCTACAATGAGCAGTTCTTC.

This sequence joins TRBV6-5 and TRBJ2-7; D unresolved. V lost 2 bases and J 0 bases, leaving 11 bases between the germline ends. Germline V CDR1 and CDR2: MNHEY, SVGAGI. The CDR3 spans 15 residues. CDR3 loop: CASSYEHRSSYEQYF. In nucleotides, the CDR3 is TGTGCCAGCAGTTACGAACATCGGAGCTCCTACGAGCAGTACTTC.

The chain joins TRBV9 to TRBJ2-1; 7 bases line up with TRBD1. The germline CDR1 and CDR2 sequences are SGDLS and YYNGEE. The CDR3 sequence is 15 residues long. The trim removed 1 base at V and 7 bases at J, leaving 8 bases unmatched. CDR3 sequence reads: CASSVSRTGLNEQFF. The CDR3 bases are TGTGCCAGCAGCGTATCGAGGACAGGCTTGAATGAGCAGTTCTTC.

The chain recombines TRBV7-2 with TRBJ2-7; D ambiguous. Trimming left V 4 bases short and J 0 bases short, with 7 bases between. This CDR3 comprises 13 residues. Germline V gene data show CDR1 as SGHTA and CDR2 as FQGNSA. As DNA, the CDR3 is TGTGCCAGCAGCTATGCCTACTCCTACGAGCAGTACTTC. This translates into CASSYAYSYEQYF.

The genes are TRBV12-3 or TRBV12-4 and TRBJ2-1; D possibly corresponds to TRBD2 (5 bases). The CDR3 runs to 11 residues. Trimming took 4 bases from V and 10 from J, leaving 8 bases between them. CDR3 nucleotides: TGTGCCAGCAGTTCCGGACTCGAGCAGTTCTTC. Its translation is CASSSGLEQFF.

This clone was seen more than once but under ten times. The rearrangement uses TRBV19 and TRBJ1-6; TRBD1 agrees at 12 bases. With 6 bases clipped from V and 7 bases from J, the junction kept 4 bases outside the gene matches. This CDR3 is 15 amino acids long. Germline V gene sequence: CDR1 LNHDA, CDR2 SQIVND (reference sequence). In nucleotides, the CDR3 is TGTGCCAGTAGCCGGGGACAGGGGGCGAATTCACCCCTCCACTTT. This codes for CASSRGQGANSPLHF.

This clone showed up just once. The chain combines TRBV24-1 with TRBJ2-1; 9 bases map to TRBD2. The V and J ends lost 0 bases and 6 bases, in that order; junction bases with no gene match: 14. Germline values: CDR1 KGHDR, CDR2 SFDVKD. The CDR3 is 19 residues long. In DNA form, the CDR3 reads TGTGCCACCAGTGATTTGGTCTGGACTGGCGGGAGGGCCATCAATGAGCAGTTCTTC. Translation gives CATSDLVWTGGRAINEQFF.

The V and J genes are TRBV11-2 and TRBJ2-7; TRBD2 aligns across 7 bases. Looked up from germline, CDR1 is SGHAT and CDR2 is FQNNGV. The V segment lost 2 bases and the J segment 6 bases; nucleotides outside the gene matches: 1. The CDR3 has 12 residues. CDR3 region: CASSLSGVEQYF. DNA of the CDR3: TGTGCCAGCAGCTTAAGCGGGGTCGAGCAGTACTTC.

The gene calls are TRBV11-3 and TRBJ2-2, with D uncertain. The CDR3 length is 16 residues. Trimming pared 3 bases from V and 6 bases from J, leaving 17 bases between. Germline V gene data show CDR1 as SGHNT and CDR2 as YENEEA. The CDR3 nucleotides read TGTGCCAGCAGCTTTGGTCGGTCGGGTCCCCCCGGGGAGCTGTTTTTT. Translating it yields CASSFGRSGPPGELFF.